A single sample is the source of the 5 T cell receptor beta chains below, sequenced in a study of blood T cell repertoires in COVID-19. The protocol was immunoSEQ multiplex PCR, while the TCRdb copy is restricted to in-frame clones and leaves out a portion. Here the sample spans some 260,000 clones, 88% being singletons. Sequencing was done on a sample of peripheral blood. Receptor source: a woman in her seventies with COVID-19, enrolled during active disease.

The J gene is TRBJ2-7, the V gene TRBV6-5, with a possible D match to TRBD2 (5 bases). The V gene's germline CDR1 is MNHEY and CDR2 SVGAGI. The CDR3 length is 15 residues. With 5 bases removed from V and 0 bases from J, the gap between germline ends came to 14 bases. The CDR3 reads CASSNSATNSYEQYF. CDR3 nucleotide sequence: TGTGCCAGCAGTAATTCCGCGACTAACTCCTACGAGCAGTACTTC.

Worth noting for this clone: The germline gene is not matched at one end of the junction; a read error may be the cause. V gene TRBV6-1 combines with J gene TRBJ1-1, with TRBD1 matching 9 bases. This CDR3 spans 13 amino acids. The V gene's germline CDR1 is MNHNS and CDR2 SASEGT. The CDR3 DNA reads as TGTGCCAGCAGTGAATGGACAGGGGCTGAAGTTTTCTTT. As protein: CASSEWTGAEVFF.

The J gene is TRBJ1-5, the V gene TRBV3-1 (or the pseudogene TRBV3-2); 7 bases agree with TRBD1. The germline gives CDR1 LGHDT, CDR2 YNNKEL (reference sequence). This CDR3 spans 13 amino acids. The J segment lost 5 bases and the V segment lost 4 bases, leaving 2 bases of the junction unmatched. CDR3 protein: CASSPDRDQPQHF. The CDR3 DNA is TGTGCCAGCAGCCCCGACAGGGATCAGCCCCAGCATTTT.

The chain has TRBV5-1 and TRBJ2-1; 12 bases fit TRBD1. Germline V gives CDR1 SGHRS, CDR2 YFSETQ. V gave up 0 bases and J gave up 12 bases; unmatched junction bases: 4. This CDR3 region has 14 residues. The CDR3 nucleotides read TGCGCCAGCAGCTTGGGGGACAGGGGGCATGGGCAGTTCTTC. This sequence encodes CASSLGDRGHGQFF.

The chain joins TRBV11-2 to TRBJ2-5; 7 bases are a match to TRBD1. The CDR3 spans 14 residues. Germline assignment: CDR1 SGHAT and CDR2 FQNNGV. After removal of 4 bases from V and 3 bases from J, the junction contained 5 bases not matched to a gene. In nucleotides, the CDR3 is TGTGCCAGCAGCTCAGTGACAGGGAAAGAGACCCAGTACTTC. It is translated as CASSSVTGKETQYF.